This T cell receptor (beta chain) is from a study of CD8 T cells in Susac syndrome. Trimming removed 4 bases from V and 7 bases from J, with 16 bases in between. CDR3 length equals 15 residues. Study-wide results and caveats: An acknowledgment was made by the study that its TCR sequencing and HLA analysis involved relatively few individuals.

Reverse transcription of roughly 0.45 to 1 ug RNA was carried out with random hexamers. The authors amplified TCR beta CDR3 across 54 Vbeta and 13 Jbeta using immunoSEQ multiplex PCR. TCRdb passed the immunoSEQ multiplex PCR reads through MiXCR, listing each CDR3 protein once. The data contain 70,000 or so distinct CDR3 sequences, around 96% of them singletons. Sequencing of TCR beta was carried out in blood CD8+ and CD4+ T cells. TEMRA cells underwent FACS enrichment and CD8+ and CD4+ T cells underwent negative isolation. In regard to this clonotype: Its antigen is still unknown.

This TCR derives from a human donor with multiple sclerosis. The sequenced material came from CD8+ T cells from PBMCs. The V and J genes are TRBV12-3 or TRBV12-4 and TRBJ1-4; a possible D gene is TRBD1 (6 bases). Here the CDR3 reads CASSSYRAPSEKLFF. CDR3 nucleotides: TGTGCCAGCAGTTCGTACAGGGCCCCTAGTGAAAAACTGTTTTTT.